Sequencing of this T cell receptor (beta chain) was carried out in a study of identical twins. TCRdb reprocessed the 5' RACE reads via MiXCR and lists one record per CDR3 protein. The data hold 1.5 million to 2 million distinct CDR3 sequences, with roughly a third observed a single time. V lost 2 bases and J lost 9, with 8 bases in between. This CDR3 spans 13 amino acids. Per the germline V gene, CDR1 is SGHDN and CDR2 is FVKESK. The TCR comes from a newborn girl in good health. The specimen was cord blood. The chain has TRBV14 and TRBJ1-6; unclear D gene. This CDR3 is CASSQRALSPLHF. The DNA for the CDR3 is TGTGCCAGCAGCCAAAGGGCGCTTTCACCCCTCCACTTT.